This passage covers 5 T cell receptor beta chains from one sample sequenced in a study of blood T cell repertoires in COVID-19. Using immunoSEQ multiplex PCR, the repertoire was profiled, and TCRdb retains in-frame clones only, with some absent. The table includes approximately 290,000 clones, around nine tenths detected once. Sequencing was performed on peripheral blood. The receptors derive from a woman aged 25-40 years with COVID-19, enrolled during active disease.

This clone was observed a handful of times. In nucleotides, the CDR3 is TGTGCCAGCAGCTTGCAGATCCGGACAGTTACCTATAATTCACCCCTCCACTTT. This gives the protein CASSLQIRTVTYNSPLHF. The chain employs TRBV5-4 and TRBJ1-6, with D perhaps matching TRBD1 (6 bases). The CDR3 totals 18 residues. The germline V and J ends were trimmed by 1 base and 2 bases, with 16 bases remaining between them. CDR1 is SGHNT, CDR2 YYREEE, per germline (reference sequence).

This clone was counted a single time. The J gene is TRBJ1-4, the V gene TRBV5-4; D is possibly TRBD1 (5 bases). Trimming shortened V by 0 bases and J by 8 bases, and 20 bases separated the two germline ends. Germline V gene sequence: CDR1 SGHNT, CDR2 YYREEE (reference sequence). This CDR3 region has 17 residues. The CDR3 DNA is TGTGCCAGCAGCTTGGACCAGGGTCGGATATCGAAGGAAAAACTGTTTTTT. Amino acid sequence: CASSLDQGRISKEKLFF.

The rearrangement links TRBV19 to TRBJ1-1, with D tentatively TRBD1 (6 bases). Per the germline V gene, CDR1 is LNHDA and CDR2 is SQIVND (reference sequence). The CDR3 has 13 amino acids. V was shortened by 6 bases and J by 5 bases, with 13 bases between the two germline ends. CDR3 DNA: TGTGCCAGTAGGAACTCAGGGGTGACTGAAGCTTTCTTT. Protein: CASRNSGVTEAFF.

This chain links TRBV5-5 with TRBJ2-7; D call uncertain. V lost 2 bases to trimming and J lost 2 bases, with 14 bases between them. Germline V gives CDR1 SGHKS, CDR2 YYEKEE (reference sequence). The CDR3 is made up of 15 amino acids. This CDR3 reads CASSFVQNLTYEQYF. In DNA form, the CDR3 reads TGTGCCAGCAGCTTTGTACAGAATCTTACCTACGAGCAGTACTTC.

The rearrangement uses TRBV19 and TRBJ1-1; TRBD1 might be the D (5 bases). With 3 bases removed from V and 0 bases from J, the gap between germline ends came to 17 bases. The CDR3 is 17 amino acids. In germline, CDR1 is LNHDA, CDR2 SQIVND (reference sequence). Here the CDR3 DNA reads TGTGCCAGTAGTATGGGGCCGGTGGGCAGCCTGAACACTGAAGCTTTCTTT. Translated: CASSMGPVGSLNTEAFF.